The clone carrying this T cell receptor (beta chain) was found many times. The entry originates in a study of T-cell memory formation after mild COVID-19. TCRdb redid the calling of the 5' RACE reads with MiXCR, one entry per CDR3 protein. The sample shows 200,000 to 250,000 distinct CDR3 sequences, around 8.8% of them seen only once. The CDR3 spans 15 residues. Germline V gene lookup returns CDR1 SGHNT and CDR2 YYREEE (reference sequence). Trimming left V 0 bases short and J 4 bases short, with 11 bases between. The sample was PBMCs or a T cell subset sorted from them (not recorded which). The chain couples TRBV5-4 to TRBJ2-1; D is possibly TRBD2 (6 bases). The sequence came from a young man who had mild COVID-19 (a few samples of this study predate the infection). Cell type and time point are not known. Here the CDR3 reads CASSLDGTSYNEQFF. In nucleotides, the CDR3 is TGTGCCAGCAGCTTGGATGGGACTTCGTACAATGAGCAGTTCTTC.